The rows below give T cell receptor beta chains drawn from one sample of a study of blood T cell repertoires in COVID-19. Sequenced by immunoSEQ multiplex PCR; TCRdb stores in-frame clones only, minus some. The sample carries some 120,000 clones, around 86% recorded once. Sequenced material: peripheral blood. The receptors originated from a woman aged 45-65 years who had recovered from COVID-19. CDR3s include the opening cysteine and the closing phenylalanine or tryptophan. D genes are given only for firm matches. The listing skips clone size in some rows; elsewhere it reads once, few, many or a size class.

DNA | CDR3 | V | size | D | J
TGCGCCAGCAGCCAAGGGATTCGCTCTAGCATCATCCCCGGGGAGCTGTTTTTT | CASSQGIRSSIIPGELFF | TRBV4-3 | - | - | TRBJ2-2
TGTGCCAGCAGCTTGCTTAGCGGGAGTGGGACAGATACGCAGTATTTT | CASSLLSGSGTDTQYF | TRBV5-6 | - | TRBD2 | TRBJ2-3
TGTGCCAGTAGTTATAGGCCCGGGGAACGCAATCAGCCCCAGCATTTT | CASSYRPGERNQPQHF | TRBV19 | - | - | TRBJ1-5
TGTGCCTGGAGTGTAGGCAATGGACTCGATTCGGATACGCAGTATTTT | CAWSVGNGLDSDTQYF | TRBV30 | - | - | TRBJ2-3
TGTGCCAGCTCACCACGTCTTGGTCCCGGCGGTTTAACTGAAGCTTTCTTT | CASSPRLGPGGLTEAFF | TRBV18 | - | - | TRBJ1-1
TGTGCCAGCTCACCCATCAGGGGCACTGAAGCTTTCTTT | CASSPIRGTEAFF | TRBV18 | - | - | TRBJ1-1
TGTGCCAGCAGACCGGGACTAGAGTATTATGAGCAGTTCTTC | CASRPGLEYYEQFF | TRBV6-6 | - | TRBD2 | TRBJ2-1
TGTGCCACCGCAGCTACTCCACAGGGAACCGGGGAGCTGTTTTTT | CATAATPQGTGELFF | TRBV6-5 | - | - | TRBJ2-2
TGTGCCAGCAAGACAGGGTCTATATCAGATACGCAGTATTTT | CASKTGSISDTQYF | TRBV2 | - | TRBD1 | TRBJ2-3
TGTGCCAGCAGCTCGCGGGGGAGGAACACCGGGGAGCTGTTTTTT | CASSSRGRNTGELFF | TRBV11-3 | - | TRBD2 | TRBJ2-2
TGTGCCAGCAGCTTAGGGTCTGGGAGCTCCTACAATGAGCAGTTCTTC | CASSLGSGSSYNEQFF | TRBV7-2 | - | - | TRBJ2-1
TGTGCCAGCAGTTTGGGAGGGGGGCCCCAGCATTTT | CASSLGGGPQHF | TRBV12-3/TRBV12-4 | - | - | TRBJ1-5
TGTGCCAGCAGTTCCGGGACAACAACTTTCTTC | CASSSGTTTFF | TRBV6-5 | - | - | TRBJ2-1
TGTGCCAGCAGCCAGGACAGGGACCACACTGAAGCTTTCTTT | CASSQDRDHTEAFF | TRBV7-3 | - | TRBD1 | TRBJ1-1
TGTGCCAGCAGCCTGGGAGGGCCAGAGAAGACCCAGTACTTC | CASSLGGPEKTQYF | TRBV7-3 | - | TRBD2 | TRBJ2-5
TGTGCCAGCAGCTTATGGGGACAGGGAGCCCACGAGCAGTACTTC | CASSLWGQGAHEQYF | TRBV13 | - | TRBD1 | TRBJ2-7
TGTGCCAGCAGTAATAACAGGGAATGGAGCAATCAGCCCCAGCATTTT | CASSNNREWSNQPQHF | TRBV6-2/TRBV6-3 | - | - | TRBJ1-5
TGTGCCAGCTCACCCAGACTCAGAAGCTCTGGGGCCAACGTCCTGACTTTC | CASSPRLRSSGANVLTF | TRBV18 | - | - | TRBJ2-6
TGTGCCAGCAGGGGATGGGAGGGAGGCTACACCTTC | CASRGWEGGYTF | TRBV5-4 | few | - | TRBJ1-2
TGCGCCAGCAGCCTACAGGGGAAACACAATCAGCCCCAGCATTTT | CASSLQGKHNQPQHF | TRBV5-1 | - | TRBD1 | TRBJ1-5
TGCAGCGTCCGACGGGCCCAGAGCGGGAGCGAGCAGTACTTC | CSVRRAQSGSEQYF | TRBV29-1 | once | TRBD2 | TRBJ2-7
TGCGCCAGCAGCAAAGGACAGACAGATACGCAGTATTTT | CASSKGQTDTQYF | TRBV5-1 | once | - | TRBJ2-3
TGTGCCAGCAGCGTATCGGCAGGAAACACTGAAGCTTTCTTT | CASSVSAGNTEAFF | TRBV9 | - | - | TRBJ1-1
TGTGCCAGCAGCCAAGACCCCCGGCTAGCGCACGGGCAGTACTTC | CASSQDPRLAHGQYF | TRBV3-1/TRBV3-2 | - | - | TRBJ2-7
TGTGCCAGCAGTTACTCAACAGGGGCTTCCAGCGAGCAGTACTTC | CASSYSTGASSEQYF | TRBV6-2/TRBV6-3 | - | TRBD1 | TRBJ2-7
TGCGCCAGCAGCCAAGAAGTGCTAACAACTAATGAAAAACTGTTTTTT | CASSQEVLTTNEKLFF | TRBV4-3 | once | - | TRBJ1-4
TGTGCCTGGAGTTCGGACAGTACTAGCACAGATACGCAGTATTTT | CAWSSDSTSTDTQYF | TRBV30 | - | - | TRBJ2-3
TGTGCCATCAGTGAATCCAGCGGGGGGATGAGGCAGTATTTT | CAISESSGGMRQYF | TRBV10-3 | once | TRBD2 | TRBJ2-3
TGTGCCAGCAGCTTGGGTTGGACTAGCGGGACCTACAATGAGCAGTTCTTC | CASSLGWTSGTYNEQFF | TRBV5-6 | - | TRBD2 | TRBJ2-1
TGTGCCAGCAGCTTTGTGAGTTATGAGCAGTTCTTC | CASSFVSYEQFF | TRBV11-3 | - | - | TRBJ2-1
TGTGCCAGCACCCTGACTAGCGGCTACAATGAGCAGTTCTTC | CASTLTSGYNEQFF | TRBV11-3 | once | TRBD2 | TRBJ2-1
TGTGCCAGCAGAAGTACAGGGACAGGGCCCCAGCATTTT | CASRSTGTGPQHF | TRBV6-5 | few | TRBD1 | TRBJ1-5
TGTGCCAGCGGCAAGGGGACTGGAAACACCATATATTTT | CASGKGTGNTIYF | TRBV27 | few | - | TRBJ1-3
TGCAGCGTCGAATACTCAGATACGCAGTATTTT | CSVEYSDTQYF | TRBV29-1 | - | - | TRBJ2-3
TGTGCCAGCAGCCCAGGGGGCAGCCAAGAGACCCAGTACTTC | CASSPGGSQETQYF | TRBV9 | once | TRBD1 | TRBJ2-5
TGTGCTAGTGGTTTGGACCGGGACAGCCTTCAAATTACGCAGTATTTT | CASGLDRDSLQITQYF | TRBV12-5 | - | TRBD1 | TRBJ2-3
TGTGCCAGCAGCCAGAGTTGGAGCCCGAATCAGCCCCAGCATTTT | CASSQSWSPNQPQHF | TRBV7-2 | - | - | TRBJ1-5
TGTGCCAGCCTCCGGGGCACTGAAGCTTTCTTT | CASLRGTEAFF | TRBV7-9 | - | - | TRBJ1-1
TGTGCCAGCAGCTTTGACAGATTAGAGACCCAGTACTTC | CASSFDRLETQYF | TRBV7-2 | - | - | TRBJ2-5
TGTGCCAGCAGTGATCCTTCACAGGGAGGGAGGAACACTGAAGCTTTCTTT | CASSDPSQGGRNTEAFF | TRBV6-1 | - | - | TRBJ1-1
TGTGCCAGCAGTTCTTTTGAGTTGAGCACTGAAGCTTTCTTT | CASSSFELSTEAFF | TRBV27 | - | - | TRBJ1-1
TGCAGCTTGAGACAGGGGGCTCAAGAGACCCAGTACTTC | CSLRQGAQETQYF | TRBV29-1 | - | TRBD1 | TRBJ2-5
TGCGCCAGCAGCTTGCCGTCGCAGGCCGGCACAGATACGCAGTATTTT | CASSLPSQAGTDTQYF | TRBV5-1 | - | - | TRBJ2-3
TGTGCCACCAGTGACCCGCACGAGGGGGTACAGGTGACCCAGTACTTC | CATSDPHEGVQVTQYF | TRBV24-1 | - | - | TRBJ2-5
TGTGCCAGCAGCTCCCCGGGACAGGGGGACTACACCTTC | CASSSPGQGDYTF | TRBV5-4 | - | TRBD1 | TRBJ1-2
TGTGCCAGCAGCCCGGGACTAGCAAGCCACATTCAGTACTTC | CASSPGLASHIQYF | TRBV11-2 | - | TRBD2 | TRBJ2-4
TGCGCCAGCAGCCAACGATGGCTAGCGGGAGACGAGCAGTTCTTC | CASSQRWLAGDEQFF | TRBV4-1 | - | TRBD2 | TRBJ2-1
TGTGCCAGCAGCCTCACTAGCGGGATTAACTACGAGCAGTACTTC | CASSLTSGINYEQYF | TRBV3-1/TRBV3-2 | once | TRBD2 | TRBJ2-7
TGTGCCAGCAAAGGTTGGGCAGACAAAGATAGCAATCAGCCCCAGCATTTT | CASKGWADKDSNQPQHF | TRBV2 | - | - | TRBJ1-5
TGCGCCAGCAGCTTGGACTGGCTAGGGGCCAACACTGAAGCTTTCTTT | CASSLDWLGANTEAFF | TRBV5-1 | once | - | TRBJ1-1
TGTGCCAGCAGCTCCGGCGGCATTTCCTACGAGCAGTACTTC | CASSSGGISYEQYF | TRBV5-4 | once | - | TRBJ2-7
TGCGCCAGCAGCTTGGCCCGGGAGTCCAGCGCCCGAGATACGCAGTATTTT | CASSLARESSARDTQYF | TRBV5-1 | - | - | TRBJ2-3
TGTGCCAGCAGCGTTCGACAGGGGGGAGAGACCCAGTACTTC | CASSVRQGGETQYF | TRBV13 | - | TRBD1 | TRBJ2-5
TGCAGCGTTGAGAGACTAGCGGGAGGGGGCTACGAGCAGTACTTC | CSVERLAGGGYEQYF | TRBV29-1 | - | TRBD2 | TRBJ2-7